Each of the 29 T cell receptor beta chains below was sequenced from the same sample in a study of cytomegalovirus exposure and HLA in healthy donors. The primer mix had 60 Vbeta and 13 Jbeta primers. Profiled with immunoSEQ multiplex PCR; TCRdb holds only in-frame clones, not every one. The table lists under 250,000 clones, around 76% of them singletons. Input material: PBMCs. The origin of the receptors is a man aged 40-55 years in good health and CMV-seropositive.

The chain uses TRBV6-5 and TRBJ2-3, with D tentatively TRBD1 (6 bases). V dropped 5 bases and J dropped 2 bases, with 8 bases sitting between them. Per germline, CDR1 MNHEY and CDR2 SVGAGI. The CDR3 extends over 13 amino acids. The CDR3 here is CASSQGTTDTQYF. The CDR3, as DNA: TGTGCCAGCAGTCAGGGGACCACAGATACGCAGTATTTT.

The chain combines TRBV11-2 with TRBJ2-1; D not resolved. Germline CDR1 is SGHAT and CDR2 is FQNNGV. Trimming took off 7 bases at V and 4 bases at J, with 5 bases between the two ends. The CDR3 consists of 11 residues. As DNA, the CDR3 is TGTGCCAGCACCACATACAATGAGCAGTTCTTC. Its protein is CASTTYNEQFF.

The chain combines TRBV30 with TRBJ2-7, with 12 positions matching TRBD2. This CDR3 is 14 amino acids long. The J segment lost 7 bases and the V segment lost 1 base, leaving 5 bases of the junction unmatched. Germline V gene sequence: CDR1 GTSNPN, CDR2 SVGIG (reference sequence). The CDR3 protein is CAWSGLAGAREQYF. The CDR3 DNA sequence: TGTGCCTGGAGTGGACTAGCGGGAGCCCGGGAGCAGTACTTC.

CDR3 nucleotides: TGTGCCAGCACTAGCGTTACAGATACGCAGTATTTT. Amino acids: CASTSVTDTQYF. This chain uses TRBV28 with TRBJ2-3; possible D gene TRBD2, 6 bases. Looked up from germline, CDR1 is MDHEN and CDR2 is SYDVKM. The CDR3 runs to 12 residues. The V gene lost 7 bases and the J gene lost 3 bases, with 8 bases spanning the gap. The complete variable domain, with remaining parts taken from reference TRBV28 and TRBJ2-3, reads DVKVTQSSRYLVKRTGEKVFLECVQDMDHENMFWYRQDPGLGLRLIYFSYDVKMKEKGDIPEGYSVSREKKERFSLILESASTNQTSMYLCASTSVTDTQYFGPGTRLTVL.

The V call is TRBV15, the J call TRBJ2-7, with 9 bases aligning to TRBD1. The CDR3 has 15 residues. Looked up from germline, CDR1 is LNHNV and CDR2 is YYDKDF (reference sequence). Trimming cost V 5 bases and J 3 bases; bases outside gene matches: 8. The CDR3 region is CATSRNRDRDYEQYF. In DNA, the CDR3 is TGTGCCACCAGCCGGAACCGGGACAGGGACTACGAGCAGTACTTC.

CDR3 amino acids: CASSHPTSGSTDTQYF. The CDR3 bases are TGCGCCAGCAGCCACCCGACTAGCGGGAGCACAGATACGCAGTATTTT. The genes are TRBV4-1 and TRBJ2-3, with 10 bases that match TRBD2. CDR1 and CDR2 from the germline V gene are MGHRA and YSYEKL. The CDR3 has 16 residues. The V and J ends lost 3 bases and 0 bases, in that order; junction bases with no gene match: 3.

The rearrangement links TRBV9 to TRBJ2-1; 7 bases line up with TRBD2. Germline lookup yields CDR1 SGDLS and CDR2 YYNGEE. The CDR3 totals 15 residues. V dropped 0 bases and J dropped 6; count of bases not matched to a gene: 6. The CDR3 sequence is CASSVEAGWGNEQFF. The CDR3 DNA reads TGTGCCAGCAGCGTAGAAGCGGGATGGGGCAATGAGCAGTTCTTC.

This clone was found a few times. This sequence joins TRBV10-1 and TRBJ2-7, with 11 bases fitting TRBD1. This CDR3 is 14 amino acids long. CDR1 and CDR2 (germline): WNHNN, SYGVQD (reference sequence). Germline trimming cut 7 bases from V and 2 bases from J; bases unmatched to any gene: 4. CDR3 nucleotides: TGCGCCAGCACCGGGACAGGGGGAACCTACGAGCAGTACGTC. It specifies CASTGTGGTYEQYV.

Turning to this clone: One end of the junction fails to match germline, which may point to a read error. The chain couples TRBV19 to TRBJ2-1; TRBD1 might be the D (6 bases). This CDR3 comprises 13 residues. Germline V lookup: CDR1 LNHDA, CDR2 SQIVND (reference sequence). The CDR3 DNA sequence: TGTGCCAGTAGTATCCAGGGACGGACAGACGCGGTCTTC. Residues: CASSIQGRTDAVF.

This chain links TRBV19 with TRBJ1-2; possible D gene TRBD1, 5 bases. CDR3 length equals 13 residues. Trimming left V 4 bases short and J 7 bases short, with 13 bases between. Germline CDR1 reads LNHDA; CDR2 reads SQIVND (reference sequence). The CDR3 nucleotides read TGTGCCAGTAGTACCAGGGATTTTGGTGGCTACACCTTC. This codes for CASSTRDFGGYTF.

The sample holds one count of this clone. CDR3 sequence (DNA): TGTGCCAGCAGAACTCCCGGGACAGGGGGGAGCGAGCAGTACTTC. Its protein product is CASRTPGTGGSEQYF. The chain uses TRBV6-5 and TRBJ2-7, with TRBD1 identical over 11 bases. Germline assignment: CDR1 MNHEY and CDR2 SVGAGI. J lost 6 bases, V lost 6 bases, and 10 bases had no gene match. CDR3 size: 15 residues.

The chain uses TRBV27 and TRBJ2-1, with 7 bases fitting TRBD1. CDR3 length equals 13 residues. CDR1 and CDR2 from the germline V gene are MNHEY and SMNVEV (reference sequence). Trimming cost V 7 bases and J 6 bases; bases outside gene matches: 6. CDR3 bases: TGTGCCAGCACAACAGGGGAAAGCAATGAGCAGTTCTTC. It codes for CASTTGESNEQFF.

This chain joins TRBV30 and TRBJ1-1, with TRBD1 matching over 8 bases. V shed 3 bases and J 8 bases; nucleotides not matched to a gene: 5. CDR1 is GTSNPN, CDR2 SVGIG, per germline (reference sequence). This CDR3 comprises 12 residues. CDR3 amino acids: CAWSPGGAEAFF. DNA for the CDR3: TGTGCCTGGAGCCCAGGGGGCGCGGAAGCTTTCTTT.

This clone was detected only a few times. The rearrangement joins TRBV2 to TRBJ2-7; 7 bases fit TRBD2. V shed 3 bases, J shed 2 bases, and the junction held 7 bases outside the gene matches. The V gene's germline CDR1 is SNHLY and CDR2 FYNNEI. The CDR3 runs 15 residues. CDR3 protein: CASSEFLAAPYEQYF. CDR3 coding DNA: TGTGCCAGCAGTGAGTTTCTAGCGGCCCCCTACGAGCAGTACTTC.

This clone was seen a few times. This sequence joins TRBV6-1 and TRBJ1-1; no definite D call. The CDR3 is 13 amino acids. The germline gives CDR1 MNHNS, CDR2 SASEGT. The V gene lost 6 bases and the J gene lost 0 bases, with 8 bases spanning the gap. The CDR3, as DNA: TGTGCCAGCAGGGCAACACTGAACACTGAAGCTTTCTTT. Protein sequence: CASRATLNTEAFF.

The chain carries TRBV18 and TRBJ2-5; D possibly corresponds to TRBD1 (6 bases). V lost 3 bases to trimming and J lost 5 bases, with 16 bases between them. Per the germline V gene, CDR1 is KGHSH and CDR2 is LQKENI. The CDR3 contains 15 residues. This chain's CDR3 is CASSPSISQGETQYF. The CDR3 DNA follows: TGTGCCAGCTCACCCTCGATTAGCCAGGGGGAGACCCAGTACTTC. Complete variable domain (other parts from reference TRBV18 and TRBJ2-5): NAGVMQNPRHLVRRRGQEARLRCSPMKGHSHVYWYRQLPEEGLKFMVYLQKENIIDESGMPKERFSAEFPKEGPSILRIQQVVRGDSAAYFCASSPSISQGETQYFGPGTRLLVL.

J is TRBJ2-7 and V is TRBV6-5; 7 bases are a match to TRBD2. Germline-derived CDR1 and CDR2 are MNHEY and SVGAGI. The CDR3 totals 13 residues. The V gene end was trimmed by 10 bases and the J gene end by 4 bases; junction bases not matched to a gene: 10. The CDR3 DNA follows: TGTGCCACCCGGGCAGGGCGGGAGTACGAGCAGTACGTC. Translated: CATRAGREYEQYV.

The chain employs TRBV19 and TRBJ2-1; 8 bases are a match to TRBD2. Looked up from germline, CDR1 is LNHDA and CDR2 is SQIVND (reference sequence). V lost 7 bases and J lost 7; bases outside the gene matches: 9. The CDR3 contains 14 residues. Written as DNA, the CDR3 is TGTGCCAGTATGTTGGCGGGAGGCACTAATGAGCAGTTCTTC. Its protein product is CASMLAGGTNEQFF.

CDR3: CASSFPTSSYNEQFF. The CDR3 DNA sequence: TGCGCCAGCAGCTTCCCAACGAGCTCCTACAATGAGCAGTTCTTC. V usage is TRBV5-1 and J usage is TRBJ2-1; no clear D gene. This CDR3 spans 15 amino acids. Germline V CDR1 and CDR2: SGHRS, YFSETQ. Trimming pared 2 bases from V and 0 bases from J, leaving 9 bases between.

The chain links TRBV6-6 to TRBJ2-1; TRBD1 might be the D (6 bases). CDR3 length: 14 residues. Trimming pared 1 base from V and 4 bases from J, leaving 8 bases between. Germline V gene sequence: CDR1 MNHNY, CDR2 SVGAGI (reference sequence). CDR3 coding DNA: TGTGCCAGCAGTTACTGGACAGATTACAATGAGCAGTTCTTC. Translating it yields CASSYWTDYNEQFF.

CDR3 coding DNA: TGCAGCGGTAGACTAAGGGGGGGAAACACCATATATTTT. It translates to CSGRLRGGNTIYF. The chain has TRBV29-1 and TRBJ1-3; maybe TRBD1 (6 bases). In germline, CDR1 is SQVTM, CDR2 ANQGSEA. The CDR3 loop spans 13 amino acids. The V end lost 7 bases, the J end lost 4 bases, and 14 bases lay between the germline ends.

The chain uses TRBV19 and TRBJ1-5, with D unclear. Trimming removed 3 bases from V and 8 bases from J, with 11 bases in between. The length of the CDR3 is 13 residues. The germline CDR1 and CDR2 sequences are LNHDA and SQIVND (reference sequence). CDR3 in DNA: TGTGCCAGTAGTATCGTAACCCCAGAGCCCCAGCATTTT. Protein: CASSIVTPEPQHF.

Of note for this clone: Other nucleotide sequences in the sample specify the same CDR3. The chain couples TRBV7-8 to TRBJ1-5; no reliable D call. The CDR3 spans 19 residues. Between the trimmed V and J ends, which lost 1 base and 0 bases, there was a span of 19 bases. Germline values: CDR1 SGHVS, CDR2 FQNEAQ. CDR3 region: CASSLGGVAGKGSNQPQHF. The CDR3 DNA is TGTGCCAGCAGCTTAGGTGGCGTCGCGGGGAAGGGTAGCAATCAGCCCCAGCATTTT.

The V call is TRBV30, the J call TRBJ2-1, with D perhaps matching TRBD1 (5 bases). CDR3 length: 10 amino acids. Germline V gene sequence: CDR1 GTSNPN, CDR2 SVGIG (reference sequence). Trimming cost V 8 bases and J 4 bases, with 6 bases left between them. CDR3: CAGAYNEQFF. The CDR3 region has the DNA TGTGCCGGGGCTTACAATGAGCAGTTCTTC.

J is TRBJ2-1 and V is TRBV7-2; D perhaps matches TRBD2 (9 bases). The CDR3 totals 19 residues. CDR1 and CDR2 (germline): SGHTA, FQGNSA. Trimming left V 5 bases short and J 7 bases short, with 30 bases between. The CDR3 nucleotides are TGTGCCAGCAGCACAGGGGGTAGTGCGGCGGGAGGGCCGTATAATGAGCAGTTCTTC. Translated, it gives CASSTGGSAAGGPYNEQFF. Combining the CDR3 with reference TRBV7-2 and TRBJ2-1 gives the whole variable domain GAGVSQSPSNKVTEKGKDVELRCDPISGHTALYWYRQSLGQGLEFLIYFQGNSAPDKSGLPSDRFSAERTGGSVSTLTIQRTQQEDSAVYLCASSTGGSAAGGPYNEQFFGPGTRLTVL.

This clone came up once. CDR3 sequence (DNA): TGTGCCAGCAGCCCAATCGGGTCGGCGGCCAACTATGGCTACACCTTC. It yields the protein CASSPIGSAANYGYTF. This rearrangement joins TRBV7-8 to TRBJ1-2; no reliable D call. V was clipped by 5 bases and J by 2 bases, with 18 bases between them. CDR3 length: 16 residues. The germline V gene encodes CDR1 SGHVS and CDR2 FQNEAQ.

The chain uses TRBV7-3 and TRBJ2-1, with 9 bases aligning to TRBD2. V trimming: 1 base; J trimming: 10 bases; junction bases outside the gene matches: 11. The germline V gene has CDR1 SGHTA and CDR2 FQGTGA. The CDR3 contains 16 residues. CDR3 DNA: TGTGCCAGCAGCTTAATAGCGGGAGCCTCCAGGGAAGAGCAGTTCTTC. Residues: CASSLIAGASREEQFF.

The chain combines TRBV10-3 with TRBJ2-6; weak D call: TRBD1 (5 bases). Per germline, CDR1 ENHRY and CDR2 SYGVKD. The CDR3 spans 15 residues. The V and J ends lost 3 bases and 2 bases respectively, with 8 bases between them. The CDR3 coding sequence is TGTGCCATCAGTGACCAGGGTACTGGGGCCAACGTCCTGACTTTC. Translation: CAISDQGTGANVLTF.

The chain couples TRBV11-3 to TRBJ1-1, with D perhaps matching TRBD1 (6 bases). The CDR3 is 12 amino acids. The V and J ends lost 6 bases and 6 bases respectively, with 11 bases between them. Germline V CDR1 and CDR2: SGHNT, YENEEA. CDR3 amino acids: CASRAKGAEAFF. As DNA, the CDR3 is TGTGCCAGCAGAGCCAAGGGGGCTGAAGCTTTCTTT.